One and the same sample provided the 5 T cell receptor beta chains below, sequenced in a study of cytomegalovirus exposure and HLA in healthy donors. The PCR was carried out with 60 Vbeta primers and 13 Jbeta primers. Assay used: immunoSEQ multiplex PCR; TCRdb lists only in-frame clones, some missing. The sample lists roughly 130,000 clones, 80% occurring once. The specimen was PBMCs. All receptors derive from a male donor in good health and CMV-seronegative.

The CDR3, as DNA: TGTGCCAGCGTCTATCCGGACAACAGTGCCTACGAGCAGTACTTC. Residues: CASVYPDNSAYEQYF. The chain recombines TRBV2 with TRBJ2-7, with D possibly being TRBD1 (5 bases). Trimming shortened V by 8 bases and J by 2 bases, and 19 bases separated the two germline ends. In germline, CDR1 is SNHLY, CDR2 FYNNEI. This CDR3 has 15 residues.

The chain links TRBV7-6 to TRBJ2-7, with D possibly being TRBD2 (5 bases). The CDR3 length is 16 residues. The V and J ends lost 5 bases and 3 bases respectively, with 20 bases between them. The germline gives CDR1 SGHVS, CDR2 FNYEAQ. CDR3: CASSRREKSSDYEQYF. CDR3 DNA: TGTGCCAGCAGCCGCCGGGAAAAAAGTTCTGACTACGAGCAGTACTTC.

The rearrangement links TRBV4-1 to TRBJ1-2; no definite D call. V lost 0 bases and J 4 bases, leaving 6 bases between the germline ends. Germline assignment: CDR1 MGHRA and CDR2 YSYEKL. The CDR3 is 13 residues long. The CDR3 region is CASSQDHGYGYTF. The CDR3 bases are TGCGCCAGCAGCCAAGATCACGGCTATGGCTACACCTTC.

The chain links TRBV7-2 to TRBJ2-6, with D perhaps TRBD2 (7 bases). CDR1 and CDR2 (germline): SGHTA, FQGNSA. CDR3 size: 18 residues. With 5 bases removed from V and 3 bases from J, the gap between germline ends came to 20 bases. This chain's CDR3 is CASSLTPAGAYGANVLTF. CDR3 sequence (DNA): TGTGCCAGCAGCCTAACACCCGCGGGGGCGTATGGGGCCAACGTCCTGACTTTC.

CDR3 loop: CASSLGEGQGDEQFF. CDR3 DNA sequence: TGCGCCAGCAGCTTGGGGGAGGGACAGGGGGATGAGCAGTTCTTC. This sequence joins TRBV5-1 and TRBJ2-1; 11 nucleotides line up with TRBD1. V dropped 0 bases and J dropped 8; count of bases not matched to a gene: 4. Germline V gene data show CDR1 as SGHRS and CDR2 as YFSETQ. The CDR3 contains 15 residues.